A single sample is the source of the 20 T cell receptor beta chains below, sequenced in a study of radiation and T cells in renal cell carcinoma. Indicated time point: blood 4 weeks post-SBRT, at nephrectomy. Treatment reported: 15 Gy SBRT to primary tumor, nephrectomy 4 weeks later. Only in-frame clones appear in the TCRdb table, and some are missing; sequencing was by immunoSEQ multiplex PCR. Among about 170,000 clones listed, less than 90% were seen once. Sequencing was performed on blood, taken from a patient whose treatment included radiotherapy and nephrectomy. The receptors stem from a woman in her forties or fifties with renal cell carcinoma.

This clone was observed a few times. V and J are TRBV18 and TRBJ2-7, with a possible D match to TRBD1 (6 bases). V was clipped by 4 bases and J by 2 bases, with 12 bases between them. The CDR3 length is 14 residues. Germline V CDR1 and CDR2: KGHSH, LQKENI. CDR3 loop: CASSRGRGPYEQYF. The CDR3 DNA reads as TGTGCCAGCTCACGGGGCAGGGGCCCCTACGAGCAGTACTTC.

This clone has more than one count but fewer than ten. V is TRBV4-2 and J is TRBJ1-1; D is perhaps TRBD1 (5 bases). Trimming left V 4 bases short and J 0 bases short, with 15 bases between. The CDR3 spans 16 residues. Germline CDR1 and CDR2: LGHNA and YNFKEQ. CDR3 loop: CASSLEVRQLNTEAFF. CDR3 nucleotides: TGTGCCAGCAGCCTAGAGGTGAGACAGCTGAACACTGAAGCTTTCTTT.

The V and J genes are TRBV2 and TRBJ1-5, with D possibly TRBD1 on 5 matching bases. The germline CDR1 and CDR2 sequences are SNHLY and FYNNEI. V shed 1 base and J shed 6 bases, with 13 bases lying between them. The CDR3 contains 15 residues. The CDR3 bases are TGTGCCAGCAGTGAAGACAGGACGCCCGCTCAGCCCCAGCATTTT. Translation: CASSEDRTPAQPQHF.

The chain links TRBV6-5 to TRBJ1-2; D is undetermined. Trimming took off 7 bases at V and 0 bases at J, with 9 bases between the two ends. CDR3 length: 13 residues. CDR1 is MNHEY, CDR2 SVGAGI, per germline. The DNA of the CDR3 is TGTGCCAGCACCGCCGGTCCTAACTATGGCTACACCTTC. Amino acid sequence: CASTAGPNYGYTF.

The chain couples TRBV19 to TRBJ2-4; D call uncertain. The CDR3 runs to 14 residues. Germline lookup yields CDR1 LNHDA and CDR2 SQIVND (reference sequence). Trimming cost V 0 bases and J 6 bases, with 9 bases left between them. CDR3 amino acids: CASSIDSPSNIQYF. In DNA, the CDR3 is TGTGCCAGTAGTATAGACAGTCCGTCAAACATTCAGTACTTC.

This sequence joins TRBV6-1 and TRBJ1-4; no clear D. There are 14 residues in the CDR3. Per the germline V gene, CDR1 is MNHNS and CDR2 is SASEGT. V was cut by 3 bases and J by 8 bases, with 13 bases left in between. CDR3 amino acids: CASSEGYYGEKLFF. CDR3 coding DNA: TGTGCCAGCAGTGAGGGCTACTACGGGGAAAAACTGTTTTTT.

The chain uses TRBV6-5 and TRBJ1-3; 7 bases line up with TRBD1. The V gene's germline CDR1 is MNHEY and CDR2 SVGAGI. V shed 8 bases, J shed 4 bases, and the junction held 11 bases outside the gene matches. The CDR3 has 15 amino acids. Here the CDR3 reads CASSLDRVSGNTIYF. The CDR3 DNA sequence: TGTGCCAGCTCCCTTGACAGGGTCAGCGGAAACACCATATATTTT.

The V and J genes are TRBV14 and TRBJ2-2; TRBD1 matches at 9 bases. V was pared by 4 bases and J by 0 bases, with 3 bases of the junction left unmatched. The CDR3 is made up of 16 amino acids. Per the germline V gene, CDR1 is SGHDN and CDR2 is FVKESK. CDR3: CASSLGTGPNTGELFF. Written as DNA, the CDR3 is TGTGCCAGCAGCCTCGGGACAGGGCCGAACACCGGGGAGCTGTTTTTT.

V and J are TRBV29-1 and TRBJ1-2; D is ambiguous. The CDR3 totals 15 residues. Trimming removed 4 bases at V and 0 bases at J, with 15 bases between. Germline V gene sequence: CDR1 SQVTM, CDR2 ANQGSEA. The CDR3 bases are TGCAGCGTTGGGTCAAGCGGCTATTCTAACTATGGCTACACCTTC. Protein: CSVGSSGYSNYGYTF.

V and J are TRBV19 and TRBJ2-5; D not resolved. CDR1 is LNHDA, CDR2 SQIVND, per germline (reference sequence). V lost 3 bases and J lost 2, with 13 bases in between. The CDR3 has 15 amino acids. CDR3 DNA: TGTGCCAGTAGTATTTCCCCAACCGGACAAGAGACCCAGTACTTC. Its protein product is CASSISPTGQETQYF.

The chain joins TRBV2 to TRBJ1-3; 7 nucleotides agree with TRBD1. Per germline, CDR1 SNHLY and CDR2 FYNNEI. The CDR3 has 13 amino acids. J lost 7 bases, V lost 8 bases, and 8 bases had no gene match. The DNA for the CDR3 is TGTGCCAGCTCAAGGGGGCTCTCGAACACCATATATTTT. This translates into CASSRGLSNTIYF.

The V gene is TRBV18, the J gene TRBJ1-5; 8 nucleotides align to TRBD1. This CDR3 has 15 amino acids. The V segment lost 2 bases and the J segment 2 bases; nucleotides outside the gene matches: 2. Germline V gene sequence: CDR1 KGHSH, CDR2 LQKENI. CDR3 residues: CASSPGQGGNQPQHF. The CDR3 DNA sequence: TGTGCCAGCTCACCAGGACAGGGAGGCAATCAGCCCCAGCATTTT.

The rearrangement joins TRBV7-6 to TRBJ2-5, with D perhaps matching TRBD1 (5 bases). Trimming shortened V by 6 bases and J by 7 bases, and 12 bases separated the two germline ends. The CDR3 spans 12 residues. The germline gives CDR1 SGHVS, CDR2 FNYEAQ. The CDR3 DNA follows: TGTGCCAGCAGTCATAACAGGAGGACCCAGTACTTC. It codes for CASSHNRRTQYF.

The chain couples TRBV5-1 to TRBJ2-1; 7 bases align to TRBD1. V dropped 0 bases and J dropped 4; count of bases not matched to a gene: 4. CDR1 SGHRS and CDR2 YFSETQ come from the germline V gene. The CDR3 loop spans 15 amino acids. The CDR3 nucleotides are TGCGCCAGCAGCTTGGACGGGACAGAGTACAATGAGCAGTTCTTC. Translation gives CASSLDGTEYNEQFF.

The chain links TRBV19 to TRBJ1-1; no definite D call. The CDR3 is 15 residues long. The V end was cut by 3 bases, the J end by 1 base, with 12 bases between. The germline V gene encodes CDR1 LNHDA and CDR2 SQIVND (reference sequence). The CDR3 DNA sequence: TGTGCCAGTAGTATCCAACCTGAGGGGAACACTGAAGCTTTCTTT. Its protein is CASSIQPEGNTEAFF.

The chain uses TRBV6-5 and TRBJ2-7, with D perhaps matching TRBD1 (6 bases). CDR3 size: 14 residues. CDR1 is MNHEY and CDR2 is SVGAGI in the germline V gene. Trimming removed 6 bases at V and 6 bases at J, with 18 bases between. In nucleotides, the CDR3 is TGTGCCAGCAGAGAACCGAAGGGGGTGGGCGAGCAGTACTTC. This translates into CASREPKGVGEQYF.

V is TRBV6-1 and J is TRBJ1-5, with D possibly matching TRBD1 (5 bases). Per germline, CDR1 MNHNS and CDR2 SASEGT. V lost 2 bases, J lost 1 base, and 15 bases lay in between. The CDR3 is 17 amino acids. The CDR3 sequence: CASSELGWGESNQPQHF. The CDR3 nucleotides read TGTGCCAGCAGTGAATTGGGTTGGGGGGAAAGCAATCAGCCCCAGCATTTT.

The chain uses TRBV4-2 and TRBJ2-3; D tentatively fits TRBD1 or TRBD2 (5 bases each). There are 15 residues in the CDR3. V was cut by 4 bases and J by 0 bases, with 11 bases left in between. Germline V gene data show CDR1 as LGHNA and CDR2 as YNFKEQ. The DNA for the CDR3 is TGTGCCAGCAGCCCAGAGGGGACCAGCACAGATACGCAGTATTTT. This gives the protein CASSPEGTSTDTQYF.

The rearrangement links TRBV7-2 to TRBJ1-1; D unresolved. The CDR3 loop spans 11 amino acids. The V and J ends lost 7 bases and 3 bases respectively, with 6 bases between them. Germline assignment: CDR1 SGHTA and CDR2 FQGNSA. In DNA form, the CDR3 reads TGTGCCAGCACCAGTTACACTGAAGCTTTCTTT. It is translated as CASTSYTEAFF.

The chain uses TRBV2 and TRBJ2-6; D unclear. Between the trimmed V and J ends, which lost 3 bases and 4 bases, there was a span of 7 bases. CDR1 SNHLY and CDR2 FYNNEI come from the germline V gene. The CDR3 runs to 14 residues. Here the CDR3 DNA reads TGTGCCAGCAGTGATAACGTCGGGGCCAACGTCCTGACTTTC. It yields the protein CASSDNVGANVLTF.